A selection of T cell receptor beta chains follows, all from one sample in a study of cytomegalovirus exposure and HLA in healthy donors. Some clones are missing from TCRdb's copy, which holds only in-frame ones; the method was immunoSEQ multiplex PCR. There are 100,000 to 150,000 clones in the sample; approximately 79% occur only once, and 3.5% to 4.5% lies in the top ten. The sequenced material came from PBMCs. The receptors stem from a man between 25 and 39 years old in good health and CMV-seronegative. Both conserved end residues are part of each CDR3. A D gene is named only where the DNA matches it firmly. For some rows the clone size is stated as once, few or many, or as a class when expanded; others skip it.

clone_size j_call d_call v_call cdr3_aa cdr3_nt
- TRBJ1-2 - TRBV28 CASSIPGHTYGYTF TGTGCCAGCAGTATCCCGGGACATACCTATGGCTACACCTTC
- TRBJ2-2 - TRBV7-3 CASSSLPGELFF TGTGCCAGCAGCTCTCTTCCCGGGGAGCTGTTTTTT
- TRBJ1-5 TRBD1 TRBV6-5 CASSRDRDRPQHF TGTGCCAGCAGTAGAGACAGGGACCGACCCCAGCATTTT
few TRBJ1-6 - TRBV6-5 CASSDRWNSPLHF TGTGCCAGCAGTGACAGATGGAATTCACCCCTCCACTTT
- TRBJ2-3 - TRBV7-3 CASSYIEGTDTQYF TGTGCCAGCAGTTACATTGAGGGCACAGATACGCAGTATTTT
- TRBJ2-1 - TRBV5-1 CASSSRKFQSSYNEQFF TGCGCCAGCAGCTCGCGAAAATTCCAATCATCCTACAATGAGCAGTTCTTC
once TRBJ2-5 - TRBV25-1 CASSEFTGQETQYF TGTGCCAGCAGTGAATTCACAGGCCAAGAGACCCAGTACTTC
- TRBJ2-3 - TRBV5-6 CASSSGVTDTQYF TGTGCCAGCAGCTCAGGGGTTACAGATACGCAGTATTTT
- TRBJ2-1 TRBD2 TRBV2 CASSERLAGHNEQFF TGTGCCAGCAGTGAACGGCTAGCGGGGCACAATGAGCAGTTCTTC
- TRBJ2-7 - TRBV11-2 CASSWWGLPGSSYEQYF TGTGCCAGCAGCTGGTGGGGACTTCCCGGAAGCTCCTACGAGCAGTACTTC
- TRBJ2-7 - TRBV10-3 CAISESLVGAEQYF TGTGCCATCAGTGAGTCCCTGGTAGGGGCCGAGCAGTACTTC
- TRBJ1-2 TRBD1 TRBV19 CASTIPGQGNYGYTF TGTGCCAGTACCATACCGGGACAGGGGAACTATGGCTACACCTTC
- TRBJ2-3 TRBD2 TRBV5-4 CASSISPGLAGVTDTQYF TGTGCCAGCAGCATAAGCCCGGGACTAGCGGGGGTCACAGATACGCAGTATTTT
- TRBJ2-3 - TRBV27 CASSWLGSADTQYF TGTGCCAGCAGTTGGTTGGGCTCGGCAGATACGCAGTATTTT
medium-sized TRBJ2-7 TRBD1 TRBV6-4 CASSVDGTGSYEQYF TGTGCCAGCAGTGTAGATGGGACAGGGTCGTACGAGCAGTACTTC
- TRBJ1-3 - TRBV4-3 CASSQGSSSGNTIYF TGCGCCAGCAGCCAAGGGTCGAGCTCTGGAAACACCATATATTTT
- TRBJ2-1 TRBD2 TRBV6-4 CASRRYAGGYNEQFF TGTGCCAGCCGCCGGTACGCGGGGGGCTACAATGAGCAGTTCTTC
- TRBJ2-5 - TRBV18 CASSPPRGETQYF TGTGCCAGCTCACCTCCCAGGGGAGAGACCCAGTACTTC
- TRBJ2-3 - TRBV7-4 CASTRGSLWSDTQYF TGTGCCAGCACCCGAGGGAGCCTCTGGTCGGATACGCAGTATTTT
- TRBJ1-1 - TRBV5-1 CASSLDRPMNTEAFF TGCGCCAGCAGCTTGGACAGACCCATGAACACTGAAGCTTTCTTT
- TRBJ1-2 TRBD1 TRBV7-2 CASSLAGQVGGYTF TGTGCCAGCAGCTTAGCTGGACAGGTGGGAGGCTACACCTTC
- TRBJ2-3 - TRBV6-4 CASSDSNRETDTQYF TGTGCCAGCAGTGACTCGAACAGGGAGACAGATACGCAGTATTTT
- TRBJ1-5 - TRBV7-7 CASSLELGRATISNQPQHF TGTGCCAGCAGCTTAGAGTTGGGCAGGGCAACTATTAGCAATCAGCCCCAGCATTTT
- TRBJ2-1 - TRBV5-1 CASSLIPGNEQFF TGCGCCAGCAGCTTGATTCCGGGGAATGAGCAGTTCTTC
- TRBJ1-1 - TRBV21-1 CASSPRHKDRGTEAFF TGTGCCAGCAGCCCCCGACACAAGGACAGGGGTACTGAAGCTTTCTTT
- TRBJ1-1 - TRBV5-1 CASSSALTALNTEAFF TGCGCCAGCAGCTCAGCTCTGACAGCCTTGAACACTGAAGCTTTCTTT
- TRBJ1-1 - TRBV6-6 CASSFYIINTEAFF TGTGCCAGCAGTTTTTACATCATCAACACTGAAGCTTTCTTT
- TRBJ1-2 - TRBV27 CASQPAGAFHYGYTF TGTGCCTCCCAACCGGCAGGGGCCTTCCACTATGGCTACACCTTC
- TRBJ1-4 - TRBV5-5 CASSLDIGVKLFF TGTGCCAGCAGCTTGGACATTGGTGTAAAACTGTTTTTT
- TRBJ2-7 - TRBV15 CATSRDRQAYEQYF TGTGCCACCAGCAGAGATCGCCAGGCCTACGAGCAGTACTTC
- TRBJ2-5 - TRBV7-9 CASTQPDRYLQETQYF TGTGCCAGCACCCAACCGGACAGATATCTGCAAGAGACCCAGTACTTC
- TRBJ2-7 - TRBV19 CASSIQAGDFSGQYF TGTGCCAGTAGTATACAGGCAGGGGATTTTTCCGGGCAGTACTTC
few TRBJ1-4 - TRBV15 CATSRDLGTSATNEKLFF TGTGCCACCAGCAGAGATCTTGGGACATCTGCAACTAATGAAAAACTGTTTTTT